The 18 T cell receptor beta chains presented below share a single source sample, sequenced in a study of regulatory T cells in long-lasting Graves disease. Time point: newly diagnosed GD, antithyroid drugs for less than 3 months. Scientists built the TCR library using RNA that was extracted from PBMCs. To make TCR beta libraries, researchers used iRepertoire HTBI primers and Arm-PCR of CDR3 regions. MiXCR, applied by TCRdb to the multiplex PCR reads, yields one record per CDR3 protein. Of about 200,000 distinct CDR3 sequences in the sample, 18% were seen once. The sample here was peripheral blood mononuclear cells (PBMCs), taken at new diagnosis, from a patient treated with antithyroid drugs. The origin of the receptors is a female donor with Graves disease.

This clonotype was counted many times. CDR3 coding DNA: TGTGCCAGCAGCCACCGGAACACTGAAGCTTTCTTT. Translation gives CASSHRNTEAFF. This chain uses TRBV3-1 with TRBJ1-1; D call uncertain. The CDR3 length is 12 residues. V lost 3 bases and J lost 1, with 3 bases in between. Germline V gene data show CDR1 as LGHDT and CDR2 as YNNKEL (reference sequence).

This clonotype was recorded at least ten times. This may come from a read error, since a much larger clone is one base off. This chain connects TRBV2 to TRBJ1-4; D remains unclear. The germline V gene encodes CDR1 SNHLY and CDR2 FYNNEI. The CDR3 is 14 residues long. CDR3 sequence reads: CANSESGWDEKLFF. CDR3 sequence (DNA): TGTGCCAACAGTGAATCGGGATGGGATGAAAAACTGTTTTTT.

This clonotype was seen at least ten times. This chain uses TRBV28 with TRBJ2-7; D is perhaps TRBD1 or TRBD2 (5 bases each). The CDR3 runs 15 residues. The V gene's germline CDR1 is MDHEN and CDR2 SYDVKM. Between the trimmed V and J ends, which lost 2 bases and 2 bases, there was a span of 13 bases. The CDR3 loop reads CASSLMGDRPYEQYF. The CDR3 nucleotides are TGTGCCAGCAGTTTAATGGGGGACCGTCCCTACGAGCAGTACTTC.

This clonotype was detected many times. The rearrangement uses TRBV7-2 and TRBJ2-1, with 9 positions matching TRBD1. J gave up 6 bases and V 8 bases, and 14 bases lay outside the gene matches. CDR1 is SGHTA and CDR2 is FQGNSA in the germline V gene. The CDR3 contains 16 residues. DNA of the CDR3: TGTGCCAGCTCCCTCCTCGCGGGGACAGGGATCAATGAGCAGTTCTTC. It yields the protein CASSLLAGTGINEQFF.

This chain joins TRBV12-3 or TRBV12-4 and TRBJ2-7; unclear D gene. The CDR3 is made up of 14 amino acids. Deletions cut 5 bases from V and 3 bases from J, with 14 bases between. In DNA form, the CDR3 reads TGTGCCAGCAGTGAAGCGACCGCACTCTACGAGCAGTACTTC. Translated: CASSEATALYEQYF.

This clonotype was detected many times. The chain combines TRBV20-1 with TRBJ2-7; the D gene is possibly TRBD2 (5 bases). Trimming cost V 1 base and J 0 bases, with 13 bases left between them. CDR1 is DFQATT, CDR2 SNEGSKA, per germline (reference sequence). CDR3 length: 15 residues. This CDR3 is CSARGRGSSSYEQYF. The CDR3 nucleotides are TGCAGTGCTAGAGGAAGAGGGAGCAGCTCCTACGAGCAGTACTTC.

CDR3: CASSLVGDSTDTQYF. For the CDR3, the DNA is TGCGCCAGCAGCTTGGTTGGGGATAGCACAGATACGCAGTATTTT. This sequence joins TRBV5-1 and TRBJ2-3; D ambiguous. The CDR3 covers 15 residues. Germline V gene data show CDR1 as SGHRS and CDR2 as YFSETQ. V was cut by 0 bases and J by 0 bases, with 8 bases left in between.

This clonotype was picked up a small number of times. The chain is built from TRBV6-4 and TRBJ2-3; weak D call: TRBD2 (5 bases). The CDR3 totals 14 residues. Germline V CDR1 and CDR2: MRHNA, SNTAGT. V lost 10 bases, J lost 0 bases, and 14 bases lay in between. The CDR3 here is CATAPSTSTDTQYF. CDR3 nucleotides: TGTGCCACCGCTCCTAGCACAAGCACAGATACGCAGTATTTT.

This clonotype was recorded at least ten times. The V call is TRBV5-5, the J call TRBJ2-1; 8 bases are a match to TRBD2. Per the germline V gene, CDR1 is SGHKS and CDR2 is YYEKEE (reference sequence). This CDR3 region has 15 residues. The V gene end was trimmed by 7 bases and the J gene end by 8 bases; junction bases not matched to a gene: 14. The chain's CDR3 is CASESVAGISDEQFF. For the CDR3, the DNA is TGTGCCAGCGAATCGGTAGCGGGAATATCGGATGAGCAGTTCTTC.

The table lists this clonotype with many counts. The CDR3 DNA reads as TGCGCCAGCAGCTTTTCCATCCAGGGGTCCAATGAAAAACTGTTTTTT. It yields the protein CASSFSIQGSNEKLFF. The chain combines TRBV5-1 with TRBJ1-4, with D maybe TRBD1 (6 bases). CDR1 and CDR2 from the germline V gene are SGHRS and YFSETQ. The CDR3 spans 16 residues. The V and J ends lost 2 bases and 5 bases respectively, with 16 bases between them.

This clonotype was seen many times. The chain links TRBV20-1 to TRBJ2-5, with 10 positions matching TRBD2. Germline assignment: CDR1 DFQATT and CDR2 SNEGSKA (reference sequence). J was trimmed by 3 bases and V by 2 bases; bases with no gene match: 0. There are 13 residues in the CDR3. The CDR3 region is CSARLAGEETQYF. CDR3 bases: TGCAGTGCTAGACTAGCGGGAGAAGAGACCCAGTACTTC.

The chain couples TRBV9 to TRBJ2-5; 9 bases line up with TRBD2. The germline V gene encodes CDR1 SGDLS and CDR2 YYNGEE. This CDR3 has 15 amino acids. The J segment lost 5 bases and the V segment lost 4 bases, leaving 9 bases of the junction unmatched. The DNA of the CDR3 is TGTGCCAGCAGCCGCAGGGCGGGAGGGTGGGAGACCCAGTACTTC. Amino acid sequence: CASSRRAGGWETQYF.

Concerning this clonotype: A read error likely explains this, since a far larger clone differs by one base. The rearrangement joins TRBV11-2 to TRBJ2-7, with D perhaps TRBD2 (5 bases). The CDR3 spans 16 residues. V was cut by 5 bases and J by 7 bases, with 24 bases left in between. Germline CDR1 and CDR2: SGHAT and FQNNGV. As DNA, the CDR3 is TGTGCCAGCAGCCTTACTGGACTCCCTCCGTACAATGAGCAGTACTTC. Translated: CASSLTGLPPYNEQYF.

Comments on this clonotype: A far larger clone is a single base away, which makes a read error likely. The chain couples TRBV11-3 to TRBJ2-7; either TRBD1 or TRBD2 may fit D (5 bases each). The germline gives CDR1 SGHNT, CDR2 YENEEA. Trimming cost V 5 bases and J 8 bases, with 10 bases left between them. The CDR3 extends over 11 amino acids. Here the CDR3 DNA reads TGTGCCAGCAGCCAAACGGGGCAGCAGTACTTC. Its protein product is CASSQTGQQYF.

This clonotype was detected ten times or more. The V and J genes are TRBV5-1 and TRBJ1-6; TRBD1 is a possible D gene (5 bases). The CDR3 extends over 14 amino acids. Per the germline V gene, CDR1 is SGHRS and CDR2 is YFSETQ. The V end lost 1 base, the J end lost 9 bases, and 11 bases lay between the germline ends. The CDR3, as DNA: TGCGCCAGCAGCTTGACAGGTCCGAGTTCACCCCTCCACTTT. It specifies CASSLTGPSSPLHF.

In its sample, this clonotype was seen many times. J is TRBJ1-1 and V is TRBV6-1; TRBD1 matches 8 bases. CDR3 length equals 15 residues. The V gene end was trimmed by 7 bases and the J gene end by 4 bases; junction bases not matched to a gene: 11. Germline V CDR1 and CDR2: MNHNS, SASEGT. The CDR3 loop is CASILTGTGITEAFF. CDR3 nucleotides: TGTGCCAGCATTCTAACCGGGACAGGCATCACTGAAGCTTTCTTT.

This clonotype was detected ten times or more. CDR3 amino acids: CATSDNGYNEQFF. DNA for the CDR3: TGTGCCACCAGTGATAACGGATACAATGAGCAGTTCTTC. The V gene is TRBV24-1, the J gene TRBJ2-1; D not resolved. CDR1 is KGHDR and CDR2 is SFDVKD in the germline V gene. The CDR3 sequence is 13 residues long. V was pared by 3 bases and J by 4 bases, with 6 bases between.

This clonotype turned up a few times. The V and J genes are TRBV4-3 and TRBJ1-1; D is perhaps TRBD1 (5 bases). CDR3 length equals 12 residues. V shed 1 base and J shed 11 bases, with 11 bases lying between them. The germline gives CDR1 LGHNA, CDR2 YSLEER. In DNA, the CDR3 is TGCGCCAGCAGCCAAGGCAGAGGGGAGGCTTTCTTT. Translated: CASSQGRGEAFF.